This T cell receptor (beta chain) is from a study of T cell responses to AZD1222 COVID-19 vaccine. CDR1 and CDR2 (germline): SGHVS, FQNEAQ. Unmatched junction bases numbered 9, after V lost 6 bases and J lost 4 bases. This CDR3 is built from 15 residues. TCRdb's copy holds only in-frame clones and misses some; the assay was immunoSEQ multiplex PCR. The sample shows tens of thousands of clones, 90% of them seen only once. Specimen: peripheral blood, collected on day 0 of AZD1222 vaccination. J is TRBJ1-1 and V is TRBV7-8; TRBD1 agrees at 9 bases. The receptor's source is an adult in good health. The CDR3 DNA follows: TGTGCCAGCAGATTGCTAACAGGGGGCGGCACTGAAGCTTTCTTT. Residues: CASRLLTGGGTEAFF. Combining the CDR3 with reference TRBV7-8 and TRBJ1-1 gives the whole variable domain GAGVSQSPRYKVAKRGQDVALRCDPISGHVSLFWYQQALGQGPEFLTYFQNEAQLDKSGLPSDRFFAERPEGSVSTLKIQRTQQEDSAVYLCASRLLTGGGTEAFFGQGTRLTVV.